Listed below are T cell receptor beta chains from one sample, sequenced in a study of CD8 T cells in Susac syndrome. From the immunoSEQ multiplex PCR reads, TCRdb called clonotypes with MiXCR, one entry per CDR3 protein. The sample lists over 350,000 distinct CDR3 sequences, approximately 89% occurring once. The sample comprised CD8+ T cells from PBMCs. These receptors were obtained from a human donor with multiple sclerosis. CDR3s include the opening cysteine and the closing phenylalanine or tryptophan. D genes are given only for firm matches. The size entry is marked missing in some rows and otherwise reads once, few, many or a size class.

clone_size: NA
d_call: NA
v_call: TRBV30
j_call: TRBJ1-1
cdr3_aa: CAWSVGVAEAFF
cdr3_nt: TGTGCCTGGAGTGTAGGAGTGGCTGAAGCTTTCTTT

clone_size: few
d_call: TRBD1
v_call: TRBV6-1
j_call: TRBJ2-7
cdr3_aa: CASSKPGQGTYEQYF
cdr3_nt: TGTGCCAGCAGTAAACCGGGACAGGGTACCTACGAGCAGTACTTC

clone_size: NA
d_call: TRBD1
v_call: TRBV12-3/TRBV12-4
j_call: TRBJ2-7
cdr3_aa: CASSLTGDRDYEQYF
cdr3_nt: TGTGCCAGCAGTTTAACGGGGGACAGGGACTACGAGCAGTACTTC

clone_size: NA
d_call: NA
v_call: TRBV4-1
j_call: TRBJ1-2
cdr3_aa: CASSQEPGSYGYTF
cdr3_nt: TGCGCCAGCAGCCAAGAGCCAGGGAGCTATGGCTACACCTTC

clone_size: NA
d_call: NA
v_call: TRBV27
j_call: TRBJ2-5
cdr3_aa: CASSRERDSQETQYF
cdr3_nt: TGTGCCAGCAGTCGCGAGCGGGACAGCCAAGAGACCCAGTACTTC

clone_size: NA
d_call: TRBD1
v_call: TRBV7-8
j_call: TRBJ2-1
cdr3_aa: CASSPTTGANNEQFF
cdr3_nt: TGTGCCAGCAGCCCGACGACAGGGGCCAACAATGAGCAGTTCTTC

clone_size: NA
d_call: TRBD1
v_call: TRBV13
j_call: TRBJ2-7
cdr3_aa: CASSGPGQGDRAEIHEQYF
cdr3_nt: TGTGCCAGCAGCGGACCGGGACAGGGGGACCGGGCAGAAATCCACGAGCAGTACTTC

clone_size: few
d_call: NA
v_call: TRBV6-1
j_call: TRBJ1-4
cdr3_aa: CASGSNEKLFF
cdr3_nt: TGTGCCAGCGGCTCCAATGAAAAACTGTTTTTT

clone_size: NA
d_call: TRBD2
v_call: TRBV27
j_call: TRBJ2-1
cdr3_aa: CASSLASGTYNEQFF
cdr3_nt: TGTGCCAGCAGTTTGGCTAGCGGGACCTACAATGAGCAGTTCTTC

clone_size: once
d_call: TRBD2
v_call: TRBV27
j_call: TRBJ2-1
cdr3_aa: CASKRSGRSYNEQFF
cdr3_nt: TGTGCCAGCAAGAGAAGCGGGAGAAGCTACAATGAGCAGTTCTTC

clone_size: NA
d_call: NA
v_call: TRBV30
j_call: TRBJ1-1
cdr3_aa: CAWSPQDTEAFF
cdr3_nt: TGTGCCTGGAGTCCCCAAGACACTGAAGCTTTCTTT

clone_size: NA
d_call: NA
v_call: TRBV6-2/TRBV6-3
j_call: TRBJ2-7
cdr3_aa: CARQNPGYEQYF
cdr3_nt: TGTGCCCGCCAGAATCCAGGCTACGAGCAGTACTTC

clone_size: NA
d_call: NA
v_call: TRBV6-5
j_call: TRBJ1-1
cdr3_aa: CASSFWGQEDTEAFF
cdr3_nt: TGTGCCAGCAGTTTCTGGGGGCAAGAGGACACTGAAGCTTTCTTT

clone_size: NA
d_call: NA
v_call: TRBV27
j_call: TRBJ2-1
cdr3_aa: CASSSRQGGSFYNEQFF
cdr3_nt: TGTGCCAGCAGTTCCCGACAGGGAGGCTCCTTCTACAATGAGCAGTTCTTC

clone_size: few
d_call: NA
v_call: TRBV13
j_call: TRBJ2-7
cdr3_aa: CASRDQETYEQYF
cdr3_nt: TGTGCCAGCAGGGACCAGGAAACCTACGAGCAGTACTTC

clone_size: NA
d_call: TRBD2
v_call: TRBV12-3/TRBV12-4
j_call: TRBJ2-7
cdr3_aa: CASNAGTSGSPAYEQYF
cdr3_nt: TGTGCCAGCAACGCCGGGACTAGCGGGAGTCCCGCCTACGAGCAGTACTTC

clone_size: NA
d_call: NA
v_call: TRBV2
j_call: TRBJ2-3
cdr3_aa: CASSEGRITDTQYF
cdr3_nt: TGTGCCAGCAGTGAGGGCAGGATTACAGATACGCAGTATTTT

clone_size: NA
d_call: NA
v_call: TRBV30
j_call: TRBJ1-1
cdr3_aa: CAWSPTDREAFF
cdr3_nt: TGTGCCTGGAGTCCGACGGACAGAGAAGCTTTCTTT

clone_size: NA
d_call: TRBD1
v_call: TRBV27
j_call: TRBJ2-1
cdr3_aa: CASSLSGQGQFF
cdr3_nt: TGTGCCAGCAGTTTATCGGGACAGGGTCAGTTCTTC

clone_size: NA
d_call: NA
v_call: TRBV29-1
j_call: TRBJ2-2
cdr3_aa: CSVTAANTGELFF
cdr3_nt: TGCAGCGTTACAGCTGCGAACACCGGGGAGCTGTTTTTT

clone_size: NA
d_call: NA
v_call: TRBV27
j_call: TRBJ2-7
cdr3_aa: CASSLRENSYEQYF
cdr3_nt: TGTGCCAGCAGTTTGAGAGAAAACTCCTACGAGCAGTACTTC

clone_size: NA
d_call: TRBD2
v_call: TRBV27
j_call: TRBJ2-7
cdr3_aa: CASSLSPGLAATEQYF
cdr3_nt: TGTGCCAGCAGTTTATCGCCGGGACTAGCGGCCACTGAGCAGTACTTC

clone_size: NA
d_call: NA
v_call: TRBV30
j_call: TRBJ2-2
cdr3_aa: CAWSWPYTGELFF
cdr3_nt: TGTGCCTGGAGTTGGCCATACACCGGGGAGCTGTTTTTT

clone_size: NA
d_call: NA
v_call: TRBV27
j_call: TRBJ2-7
cdr3_aa: CASSLIPGSYEQYF
cdr3_nt: TGTGCCAGCAGTTTAATTCCCGGATCCTACGAGCAGTACTTC

clone_size: NA
d_call: NA
v_call: TRBV7-9
j_call: TRBJ1-2
cdr3_aa: CASSSATGNGYTF
cdr3_nt: TGTGCCAGCAGCTCGGCGACAGGCAATGGCTACACCTTC

clone_size: NA
d_call: NA
v_call: TRBV4-1
j_call: TRBJ1-1
cdr3_aa: CASSQAMAGTEAFF
cdr3_nt: TGCGCCAGCAGCCAAGCGATGGCGGGCACTGAAGCTTTCTTT

clone_size: NA
d_call: TRBD2
v_call: TRBV10-3
j_call: TRBJ2-1
cdr3_aa: CAIGQQTSGSNEQFF
cdr3_nt: TGTGCCATCGGACAGCAGACTAGCGGGAGCAATGAGCAGTTCTTC

clone_size: NA
d_call: NA
v_call: TRBV20-1
j_call: TRBJ2-7
cdr3_aa: CSARDQAGQGGYEQYF
cdr3_nt: TGCAGTGCTAGAGATCAAGCAGGACAGGGAGGGTACGAGCAGTACTTC

clone_size: once
d_call: TRBD1
v_call: TRBV7-6
j_call: TRBJ1-3
cdr3_aa: CASSLGPLEDRVGNTIYF
cdr3_nt: TGTGCCAGCAGCTTAGGACCTCTTGAGGACAGGGTGGGAAACACCATATATTTT

clone_size: NA
d_call: NA
v_call: TRBV5-1
j_call: TRBJ2-1
cdr3_aa: CASSLDGPPGHEQFF
cdr3_nt: TGCGCCAGCAGCTTGGACGGCCCTCCGGGTCATGAGCAGTTCTTC

clone_size: NA
d_call: NA
v_call: TRBV11-2
j_call: TRBJ1-1
cdr3_aa: CASSLWSGVTEAFF
cdr3_nt: TGTGCCAGCAGCTTATGGTCGGGGGTCACTGAAGCTTTCTTT

clone_size: few
d_call: NA
v_call: TRBV7-9
j_call: TRBJ1-1
cdr3_aa: CASSLGYSTEAFF
cdr3_nt: TGTGCCAGCAGCTTAGGGTACAGCACTGAAGCTTTCTTT

clone_size: NA
d_call: TRBD1
v_call: TRBV6-1
j_call: TRBJ1-2
cdr3_aa: CASSEFGTEYGYTF
cdr3_nt: TGTGCCAGCAGTGAGTTCGGGACAGAATATGGCTACACCTTC

clone_size: once
d_call: NA
v_call: TRBV4-1
j_call: TRBJ2-6
cdr3_aa: CASSQDLSRTPSGANVLTF
cdr3_nt: TGCGCCAGCAGCCAAGATCTTTCGAGGACCCCCTCTGGGGCCAACGTCCTGACTTTC

clone_size: NA
d_call: TRBD1
v_call: TRBV5-1
j_call: TRBJ1-2
cdr3_aa: CASSTNPQGARGYTF
cdr3_nt: TGCGCCAGCAGCACGAATCCACAGGGGGCGCGGGGCTACACCTTC

clone_size: few
d_call: NA
v_call: TRBV5-1
j_call: TRBJ2-7
cdr3_aa: CASSLGWGAGEQYF
cdr3_nt: TGCGCCAGCAGCTTGGGTTGGGGGGCTGGTGAGCAGTACTTC